These 24 T cell receptor beta chains came from one sample sequenced in a study of blood T cell repertoires in COVID-19. TCRdb's copy holds only in-frame clones and misses some; the assay was immunoSEQ multiplex PCR. The sample has about 81,000 clones; 70% to 85% are singletons. The sequenced material came from peripheral blood. Every receptor here comes from a human donor in a cohort sampled during active COVID-19.

The chain is built from TRBV25-1 and TRBJ1-5; 8 bases are shared with TRBD1. The J segment lost 4 bases and the V segment lost 1 base, leaving 6 bases of the junction unmatched. CDR3 length equals 16 residues. From germline, CDR1 is MGHDK and CDR2 SYGVNS. Here the CDR3 DNA reads TGTGCCAGCAGTGAATCGAGGACAGGGTTTAATCAGCCCCAGCATTTT. This codes for CASSESRTGFNQPQHF. The full variable domain, rest sourced from reference TRBV25-1 and TRBJ1-5, is EADIYQTPRYLVIGTGKKITLECSQTMGHDKMYWYQQDPGMELHLIHYSYGVNSTEKGDLSSESTVSRIRTEHFPLTLESARPSHTSQYLCASSESRTGFNQPQHFGDGTRLSIL.

This clone was picked up a small number of times. The chain is built from TRBV2 and TRBJ2-1; possible D gene TRBD2, 7 bases. Germline values: CDR1 SNHLY, CDR2 FYNNEI. Deletions cut 6 bases from V and 6 bases from J, with 18 bases between. The CDR3 has 15 amino acids. CDR3 DNA sequence: TGTGCCAGCAGGAAGAATAACAGGGAGGGCAATGAGCAGTTCTTC. It is translated as CASRKNNREGNEQFF. Drawing the rest from reference TRBV2 and TRBJ2-1, the complete variable domain is EPEVTQTPSHQVTQMGQEVILRCVPISNHLYFYWYRQILGQKVEFLVSFYNNEISEKSEIFDDQFSVERPDGSNFTLKIRSTKLEDSAMYFCASRKNNREGNEQFFGPGTRLTVL.

J is TRBJ2-7 and V is TRBV5-1; perhaps TRBD1 as D (5 bases). V was cut by 0 bases and J by 3 bases, with 10 bases left in between. Germline CDR1 and CDR2: SGHRS and YFSETQ. The CDR3 runs to 14 residues. The DNA for the CDR3 is TGCGCCAGCAGCTTGGATAGGGGCCTCTACGAGCAGTACTTC. It specifies CASSLDRGLYEQYF.

This sequence joins TRBV29-1 and TRBJ1-1; tentative D call: TRBD1 (6 bases). CDR1 is SQVTM and CDR2 is ANQGSEA in the germline V gene. The CDR3 sequence is 12 residues long. V was shortened by 3 bases and J by 6 bases, with 11 bases between the two germline ends. The CDR3 sequence is CSVDRGNAEAFF. The CDR3, as DNA: TGCAGCGTTGACAGGGGCAACGCTGAAGCTTTCTTT.

The gene calls are TRBV25-1 and TRBJ2-1; the match to TRBD2 covers 8 bases. The CDR3 is made up of 14 amino acids. With V trimmed by 4 bases and J by 2 bases, 1 base remained unmatched. CDR1 MGHDK and CDR2 SYGVNS come from the germline V gene. CDR3 coding DNA: TGTGCCAGCAGTGCGGGGGGGCCCTACAATGAGCAGTTCTTC. Encoded protein: CASSAGGPYNEQFF.

This chain connects TRBV12-3 or TRBV12-4 to TRBJ1-1; D perhaps matches TRBD1 (6 bases). V was clipped by 6 bases and J by 7 bases, with 15 bases between them. CDR3 length: 13 amino acids. The CDR3 bases are TGTGCCAGCAGCAACACAGGGCAAGATGAAGCTTTCTTT. This codes for CASSNTGQDEAFF.

The V gene is TRBV3-1 (or the pseudogene TRBV3-2), the J gene TRBJ1-5, with 9 nucleotides matching TRBD1. V trimming: 4 bases; J trimming: 4 bases; junction bases outside the gene matches: 5. Germline V gene sequence: CDR1 LGHDT, CDR2 YNNKEL (reference sequence). The CDR3 loop spans 15 amino acids. CDR3 protein: CASSRDRASNQPQHF. The DNA for the CDR3 is TGTGCCAGCAGCCGGGACAGGGCCTCGAATCAGCCCCAGCATTTT.

V usage is TRBV5-1 and J usage is TRBJ2-7; 7 positions match TRBD1. The CDR3 is 12 residues long. The junction had 6 bases not matched to a gene; V was cut back by 5 bases and J by 7 bases. CDR1 and CDR2 (germline): SGHRS, YFSETQ. The CDR3 here is CASRQTGQEQYF. The CDR3 nucleotides are TGCGCCAGCAGACAGACAGGGCAGGAGCAGTACTTC. The complete variable domain, with remaining parts taken from reference TRBV5-1 and TRBJ2-7, reads KAGVTQTPRYLIKTRGQQVTLSCSPISGHRSVSWYQQTPGQGLQFLFEYFSETQRNKGNFPGRFSGRQFSNSRSEMNVSTLELGDSALYLCASRQTGQEQYFGPGTRLTVT.

The CDR3 DNA reads TGTGCCACCAGCAGGGGACTAGCGGGAGACCTTAGCACAGATACGCAGTATTTT. Its translation: CATSRGLAGDLSTDTQYF. This chain joins TRBV15 and TRBJ2-3; 14 bases line up with TRBD2. The V and J ends lost 3 bases and 0 bases, in that order; junction bases with no gene match: 5. This CDR3 has 18 residues. CDR1 LNHNV and CDR2 YYDKDF come from the germline V gene (reference sequence).

This clone occurred a few times. This chain connects TRBV15 to TRBJ1-5; D perhaps matches TRBD1 (6 bases). V lost 3 bases, J lost 7 bases, and 22 bases lay in between. The CDR3 length is 17 residues. CDR1 is LNHNV, CDR2 YYDKDF, per germline (reference sequence). CDR3 in amino acids: CATSRGRLGGARQPQHF. DNA for the CDR3: TGTGCCACCAGCAGGGGAAGGTTAGGGGGGGCGAGGCAGCCCCAGCATTTT.

This clone came up once. J is TRBJ2-3 and V is TRBV7-9, with D possibly TRBD2 on 5 matching bases. V was clipped by 3 bases and J by 0 bases, with 19 bases between them. The CDR3 spans 18 residues. Germline assignment: CDR1 SEHNR and CDR2 FQNEAQ (reference sequence). The CDR3 DNA sequence: TGTGCCAGCAGCTTCTGGCGAGTAGAGGGCGCTAGCACAGATACGCAGTATTTT. It codes for CASSFWRVEGASTDTQYF.

The rearrangement uses TRBV19 and TRBJ2-5; a weak D match, TRBD2 (6 bases). The V gene lost 3 bases and the J gene lost 4 bases, with 12 bases spanning the gap. The CDR3 consists of 14 residues. CDR1 and CDR2 (germline): LNHDA, SQIVND (reference sequence). CDR3 amino acids: CASSMRRAGETQYF. CDR3 DNA sequence: TGTGCCAGTAGTATGAGGAGGGCGGGAGAGACCCAGTACTTC.

This clone was picked up one time. The chain combines TRBV4-2 with TRBJ2-3, with 9 bases identical to TRBD2. From germline, CDR1 is LGHNA and CDR2 YNFKEQ. Trimming at V came to 0 bases and at J to 4 bases, leaving 8 bases not matched to a gene. CDR3 size: 17 residues. CDR3 amino acids: CASSQDLMGLAADTQYF. CDR3 nucleotide sequence: TGTGCCAGCAGCCAAGATCTAATGGGACTAGCAGCAGATACGCAGTATTTT.

DNA of the CDR3: TGCGCCAGCAGCCAAGATAGAGGGCTCCACGAGCAGTACTTC. Translated: CASSQDRGLHEQYF. V usage is TRBV4-1 and J usage is TRBJ2-7, with D possibly TRBD2 on 5 matching bases. Trimming pared 0 bases from V and 5 bases from J, leaving 11 bases between. The length of the CDR3 is 14 residues. Looked up from germline, CDR1 is MGHRA and CDR2 is YSYEKL.

This rearrangement joins TRBV9 to TRBJ2-5; 9 bases match TRBD2. The CDR3 has 16 amino acids. Germline V gene sequence: CDR1 SGDLS, CDR2 YYNGEE. J was trimmed by 2 bases and V by 4 bases; bases with no gene match: 9. The CDR3 loop reads CASSPHRAGGQETQYF. In nucleotides, the CDR3 is TGTGCCAGCAGCCCCCACAGGGCGGGAGGGCAAGAGACCCAGTACTTC.

The chain employs TRBV19 and TRBJ1-4; a weak D match, TRBD1 (5 bases). The length of the CDR3 is 16 residues. The V gene's germline CDR1 is LNHDA and CDR2 SQIVND (reference sequence). V was cut by 7 bases and J by 0 bases, with 15 bases left in between. The CDR3 region is CASTSRGGATNEKLFF. CDR3 DNA sequence: TGTGCCAGTACATCCCGCGGGGGAGCAACTAATGAAAAACTGTTTTTT. The full variable domain, in which reference TRBV19 and TRBJ1-4 provide the parts outside the CDR3, is DGGITQSPKYLFRKEGQNVTLSCEQNLNHDAMYWYRQDPGQGLRLIYYSQIVNDFQKGDIAEGYSVSREKKESFPLTVTSAQKNPTAFYLCASTSRGGATNEKLFFGSGTQLSVL.

The chain employs TRBV3-1 (or the pseudogene TRBV3-2) and TRBJ2-6, with D possibly being TRBD1 (6 bases). V shed 2 bases and J shed 9 bases, with 11 bases lying between them. CDR1 is LGHDT and CDR2 is YNNKEL in the germline V gene (reference sequence). CDR3 length equals 14 residues. Here the CDR3 reads CASSQPGQINVLTF. The DNA for the CDR3 is TGTGCCAGCAGCCAACCCGGACAGATCAACGTCCTGACTTTC.

This clone has more than one count but fewer than ten. V is TRBV29-1 and J is TRBJ2-3; TRBD1 matches at 9 bases. Per the germline V gene, CDR1 is SQVTM and CDR2 is ANQGSEA. There are 13 residues in the CDR3. With V trimmed by 6 bases and J by 6 bases, 7 bases remained unmatched. CDR3 nucleotide sequence: TGCAGCGTGACGGGACAGGGTGTTGATACGCAGTATTTT. This encodes CSVTGQGVDTQYF.

This chain uses TRBV24-1 with TRBJ2-1; a weak D match, TRBD1 (6 bases). Germline V CDR1 and CDR2: KGHDR, SFDVKD. V lost 6 bases and J 7 bases, leaving 9 bases between the germline ends. The CDR3 runs to 12 residues. Here the CDR3 DNA reads TGTGCCACCAGTTGGGGGCGTAATGAGCAGTTCTTC. Translating it yields CATSWGRNEQFF.

The chain couples TRBV20-1 to TRBJ1-2; possible D gene TRBD1, 6 bases. V dropped 7 bases and J dropped 8 bases, with 14 bases sitting between them. Germline-derived CDR1 and CDR2 are DFQATT and SNEGSKA (reference sequence). The CDR3 covers 11 residues. The chain's CDR3 is CSVRQGFGYTF. DNA for the CDR3: TGCAGTGTTCGCCAGGGGTTCGGCTACACCTTC.

This chain links TRBV6-1 with TRBJ2-7; TRBD1 matches at 7 bases. The germline V gene encodes CDR1 MNHNS and CDR2 SASEGT. There are 15 residues in the CDR3. After removal of 3 bases from V and 3 bases from J, the junction contained 8 bases not matched to a gene. The CDR3 is CASSEGSGQNYEQYF. In DNA, the CDR3 is TGTGCCAGCAGTGAGGGTTCGGGACAGAACTACGAGCAGTACTTC.

This clone showed up just a few times. The CDR3 DNA follows: TGTGCCAGCAGCCGCCGGGACTCGAACTACGAGCAGTACTTC. Translated: CASSRRDSNYEQYF. V and J are TRBV7-9 and TRBJ2-7, with D possibly matching TRBD2 (6 bases). Germline assignment: CDR1 SEHNR and CDR2 FQNEAQ (reference sequence). V gave up 5 bases and J gave up 3 bases, with 14 bases separating them. This CDR3 contains 14 residues.

The chain joins TRBV3-1 (or the pseudogene TRBV3-2) to TRBJ2-4, with D possibly TRBD2 on 5 matching bases. Germline loops: CDR1 LGHDT, CDR2 YNNKEL (reference sequence). The CDR3 consists of 15 residues. The V end was cut by 1 base, the J end by 2 bases, with 9 bases between. For the CDR3, the DNA is TGTGCCAGCAGCCAAGTCGGGGTGACCAAAAACATTCAGTACTTC. Protein sequence: CASSQVGVTKNIQYF.

The rearrangement links TRBV19 to TRBJ1-5; D gene ambiguous. CDR3 length: 15 residues. Trimming pared 1 base from V and 4 bases from J, leaving 11 bases between. CDR1 LNHDA and CDR2 SQIVND come from the germline V gene (reference sequence). This CDR3 reads CASSIVYRNNQPQHF. DNA for the CDR3: TGTGCCAGTAGTATAGTTTACAGAAATAATCAGCCCCAGCATTTT.